This record concerns one T cell receptor (beta chain) sequence. The CDR3 has 15 amino acids. The V gene's germline CDR1 is LGHNA and CDR2 YSLEER. V was clipped by 3 bases and J by 3 bases; unmatched bases: 3. Authors' analysis steps: How many nucleated cells were present was estimated from reference gene primer amplification. The method was immunoSEQ multiplex PCR; TCRdb's version includes in-frame clones alone and lacks a portion of them. That table gives V, J and clone size, and the DNA gave D and trimming. This sample yields around 190,000 clones, of which about 75% are seen a single time; roughly 8.7% belongs to the top ten. This record belongs to a study of blood T cell repertoires in COVID-19. The wider study: Whether acute or convalescent, the COVID-19 samples came from the United States, Italy and Spain.

Sequencing input: peripheral blood. The chain couples TRBV4-3 to TRBJ1-2; 11 bases fit TRBD1. This receptor was identified in a woman between 50 and 59 years old with active or convalescent COVID-19. CDR3 sequence: CASSHRGQGDYGYTF. The CDR3 bases are TGCGCCAGCAGCCATAGGGGACAGGGGGACTATGGCTACACCTTC.